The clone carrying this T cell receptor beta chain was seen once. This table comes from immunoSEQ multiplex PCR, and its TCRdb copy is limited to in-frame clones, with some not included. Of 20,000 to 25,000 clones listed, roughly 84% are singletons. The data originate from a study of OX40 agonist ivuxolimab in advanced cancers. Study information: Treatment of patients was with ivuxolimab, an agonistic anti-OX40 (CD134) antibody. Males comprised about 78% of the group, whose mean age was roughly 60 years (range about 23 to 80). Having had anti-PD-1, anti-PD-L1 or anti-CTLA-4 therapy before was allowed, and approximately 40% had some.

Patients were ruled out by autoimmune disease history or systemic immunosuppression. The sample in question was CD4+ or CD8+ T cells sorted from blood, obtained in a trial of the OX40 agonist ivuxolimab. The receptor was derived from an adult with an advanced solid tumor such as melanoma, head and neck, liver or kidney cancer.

CDR3 residues: CASSTGTSYEQYF. CDR3 in DNA: TGTGCCAGCAGTACCGGGACTTCCTACGAGCAGTACTTC. The chain couples TRBV7-3 to TRBJ2-7, with D possibly TRBD2 on 6 matching bases. Germline CDR1 SGHTA, CDR2 FQGTGA. The length of the CDR3 is 13 residues. Trimming took 6 bases from V and 1 from J, leaving 10 bases between them.